This T cell receptor beta chain was documented in a study of spatial heterogeneity in lung cancer. Across the whole study: Those follow-up PBMC samples that were available underwent sequencing, at a median interval of about 26 months following resection. Alpha-chain sequences were consistently detected less often than beta-chain sequences.

Germline CDR1 is SNHLY and CDR2 is FYNNEI. Deletions cut 4 bases from V and 0 bases from J, with 4 bases between. The CDR3 is made up of 12 amino acids. Specified time point: blood at routine non-recurrence follow-up after resection. Whole RNA obtained from tumor, nontumor lung or frozen PBMC underwent sequencing without sorting. A distinct unique molecular identifier was carried by each TCR cDNA molecule. TCRdb redid the calling of the 5' RACE reads with MiXCR, one entry per CDR3 protein. Seen here are about 120,000 distinct CDR3 sequences, 12% observed once, and the top ten hold roughly 17%. General study points: At tumor resection, ubiquitous expanded TCRs were detected in blood more often than later.

This clonotype was seen a handful of times. Its specificity is not known. The chain employs TRBV2 and TRBJ2-7, with D unclear. Sequencing was performed on PBMCs, taken at follow-up. This receptor was obtained from a male donor with early-stage non-small cell lung cancer. The CDR3 is CASSGSSYEQYF. CDR3 DNA sequence: TGTGCCAGCAGTGGGAGCTCCTACGAGCAGTACTTC. The full variable domain, completed using reference TRBV2 and TRBJ2-7, is EPEVTQTPSHQVTQMGQEVILRCVPISNHLYFYWYRQILGQKVEFLVSFYNNEISEKSEIFDDQFSVERPDGSNFTLKIRSTKLEDSAMYFCASSGSSYEQYFGPGTRLTVT.